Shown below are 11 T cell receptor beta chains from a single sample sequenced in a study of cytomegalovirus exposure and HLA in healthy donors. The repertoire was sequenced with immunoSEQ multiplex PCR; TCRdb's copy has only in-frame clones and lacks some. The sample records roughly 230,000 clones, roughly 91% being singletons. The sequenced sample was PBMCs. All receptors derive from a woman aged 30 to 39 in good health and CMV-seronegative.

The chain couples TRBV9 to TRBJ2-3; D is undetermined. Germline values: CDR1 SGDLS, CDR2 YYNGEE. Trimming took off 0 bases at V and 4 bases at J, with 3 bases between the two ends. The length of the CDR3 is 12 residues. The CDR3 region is CASSVDPDTQYF. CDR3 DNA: TGTGCCAGCAGCGTAGACCCAGATACGCAGTATTTT.

The CDR3 region is CASSAFETEAFF. DNA for the CDR3: TGCGCCAGCAGTGCCTTTGAGACTGAAGCTTTCTTT. V gene TRBV10-2 combines with J gene TRBJ1-1; D gene unclear. From germline, CDR1 is WSHSY and CDR2 SAAADI. The germline V and J ends were trimmed by 4 bases and 5 bases, with 8 bases remaining between them. This CDR3 has 12 amino acids.

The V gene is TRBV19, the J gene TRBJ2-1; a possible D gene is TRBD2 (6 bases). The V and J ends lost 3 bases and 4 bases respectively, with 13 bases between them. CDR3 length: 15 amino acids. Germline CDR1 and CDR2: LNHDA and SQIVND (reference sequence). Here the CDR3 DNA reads TGTGCCAGTAGTATCTCCGGGAGCGAATACAATGAGCAGTTCTTC. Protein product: CASSISGSEYNEQFF.

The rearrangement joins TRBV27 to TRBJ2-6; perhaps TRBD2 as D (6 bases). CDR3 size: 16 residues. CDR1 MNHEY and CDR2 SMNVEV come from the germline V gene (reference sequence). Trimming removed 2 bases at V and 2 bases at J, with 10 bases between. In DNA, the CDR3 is TGTGCCAGCAGTTTACTCAGGGAGGCTGGGGCCAACGTCCTGACTTTC. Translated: CASSLLREAGANVLTF.

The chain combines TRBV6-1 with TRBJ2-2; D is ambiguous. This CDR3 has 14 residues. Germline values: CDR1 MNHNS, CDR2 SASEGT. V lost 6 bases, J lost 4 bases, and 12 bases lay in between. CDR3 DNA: TGTGCCAGCAGCGATCATGGATTCACCGGGGAGCTGTTTTTT. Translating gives CASSDHGFTGELFF.

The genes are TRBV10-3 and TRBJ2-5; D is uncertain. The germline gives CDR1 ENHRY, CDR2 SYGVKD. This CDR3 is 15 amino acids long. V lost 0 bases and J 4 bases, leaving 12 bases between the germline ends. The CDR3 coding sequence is TGTGCCATCAGTGAGTCGAAACAGTCCGGAGAGACCCAGTACTTC. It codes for CAISESKQSGETQYF.

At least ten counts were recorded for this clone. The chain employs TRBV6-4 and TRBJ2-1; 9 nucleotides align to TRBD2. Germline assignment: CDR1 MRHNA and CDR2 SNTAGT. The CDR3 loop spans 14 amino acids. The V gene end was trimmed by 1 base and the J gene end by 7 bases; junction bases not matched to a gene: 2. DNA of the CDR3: TGTGCCAGCAGTGACTTGCGGGAGGGGAATGAGCAGTTCTTC. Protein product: CASSDLREGNEQFF.

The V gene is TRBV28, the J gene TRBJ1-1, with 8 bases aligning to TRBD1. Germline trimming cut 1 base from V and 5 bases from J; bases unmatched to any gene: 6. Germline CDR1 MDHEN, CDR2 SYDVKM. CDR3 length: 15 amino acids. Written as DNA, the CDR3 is TGTGCCAGCAGTTTATCGGCAGGGGGCGATACTGAAGCTTTCTTT. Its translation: CASSLSAGGDTEAFF.

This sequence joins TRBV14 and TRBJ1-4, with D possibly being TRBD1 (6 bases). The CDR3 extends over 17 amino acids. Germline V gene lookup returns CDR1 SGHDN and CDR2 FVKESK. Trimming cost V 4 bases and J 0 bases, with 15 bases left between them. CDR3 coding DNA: TGTGCCAGCAGCCTACAGGGCTATCCCGCAACTAATGAAAAACTGTTTTTT. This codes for CASSLQGYPATNEKLFF.

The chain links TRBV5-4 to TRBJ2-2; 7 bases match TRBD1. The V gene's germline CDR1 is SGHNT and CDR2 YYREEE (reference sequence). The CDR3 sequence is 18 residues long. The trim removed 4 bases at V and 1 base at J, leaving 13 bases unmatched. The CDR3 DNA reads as TGTGCCAGCAGCCTATCCCAAAGAAGGACAGGGAACACCGGGGAGCTGTTTTTT. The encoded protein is CASSLSQRRTGNTGELFF.

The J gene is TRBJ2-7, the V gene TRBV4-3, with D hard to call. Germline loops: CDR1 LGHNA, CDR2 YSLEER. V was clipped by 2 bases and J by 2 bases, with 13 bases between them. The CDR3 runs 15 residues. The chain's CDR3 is CASSQSSRLTYEQYF. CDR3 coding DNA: TGCGCCAGCAGCCAATCCAGCAGGCTTACCTACGAGCAGTACTTC.